Listed here are 19 T cell receptor beta chains from one sample, sequenced in a study of T cell responses to AZD1222 COVID-19 vaccine. The assay was immunoSEQ multiplex PCR, and TCRdb's table has in-frame clones only and misses some. The profile shows about 100,000 clones, around 87% of them singletons. Here the sequenced sample was peripheral blood, taken on day 0 of MenACWY control vaccination. These receptors came from an adult in good health.

The chain recombines TRBV19 with TRBJ1-6; TRBD1 matches 9 bases. Germline V gene lookup returns CDR1 LNHDA and CDR2 SQIVND (reference sequence). The CDR3 has 18 residues. Trimming took 9 bases from V and 4 from J; bases not matched to a gene: 16. This CDR3 reads CASSPTGGSPAYNSPLHF. CDR3 DNA sequence: TGTGCCAGCAGCCCCACAGGGGGCTCCCCTGCGTATAATTCACCCCTCCACTTT. The whole variable domain, filled in from reference TRBV19 and TRBJ1-6, reads DGGITQSPKYLFRKEGQNVTLSCEQNLNHDAMYWYRQDPGQGLRLIYYSQIVNDFQKGDIAEGYSVSREKKESFPLTVTSAQKNPTAFYLCASSPTGGSPAYNSPLHFGNGTRLTVT.

V is TRBV6-2 or TRBV6-3 and J is TRBJ1-5, with 7 bases identical to TRBD1. Germline lookup yields CDR1 MNHEY and CDR2 SVGEGT. V was clipped by 4 bases and J by 2 bases; unmatched bases: 2. The CDR3 is made up of 14 amino acids. The CDR3 sequence is CASSFTGGNQPQHF. The CDR3 DNA is TGTGCCAGCAGTTTCACAGGGGGCAATCAGCCCCAGCATTTT.

The CDR3, as DNA: TGTGCCAGCAGCTTGGGCCGTTCCTCTGGGGCCAACGTCCTGACTTTC. Its protein product is CASSLGRSSGANVLTF. The chain uses TRBV7-2 and TRBJ2-6, with D unclear. The CDR3 sequence is 16 residues long. Germline V lookup: CDR1 SGHTA, CDR2 FQGNSA. Trimming pared 3 bases from V and 0 bases from J, leaving 9 bases between.

J is TRBJ1-2 and V is TRBV5-1; the match to TRBD1 covers 7 bases. CDR1 is SGHRS, CDR2 YFSETQ, per germline. Trimming at V came to 3 bases and at J to 8 bases, leaving 4 bases not matched to a gene. The CDR3 extends over 12 amino acids. CDR3 in DNA: TGCGCCAGCAGCTCAAACAGGGGAGGCTACACCTTC. Amino acid sequence: CASSSNRGGYTF.

J is TRBJ2-3 and V is TRBV28; 9 bases map to TRBD2. In germline, CDR1 is MDHEN, CDR2 SYDVKM. The junction had 6 bases not matched to a gene; V was cut back by 6 bases and J by 2 bases. The CDR3 runs to 15 residues. The DNA for the CDR3 is TGTGCCAGCAGAACTAGCGGGTTGGACACAGATACGCAGTATTTT. Translated: CASRTSGLDTDTQYF.

The chain uses TRBV9 and TRBJ1-2; 9 nucleotides align to TRBD1. The CDR3 spans 11 residues. V gave up 5 bases and J gave up 13 bases; unmatched junction bases: 6. CDR1 and CDR2 from the germline V gene are SGDLS and YYNGEE. The CDR3 reads CASRQGALTTF. The CDR3 bases are TGTGCCAGCAGACAGGGGGCCCTGACCACCTTC.

The V and J genes are TRBV4-3 and TRBJ2-1; 7 bases align to TRBD2. Germline CDR1 LGHNA, CDR2 YSLEER. V lost 0 bases to trimming and J lost 6 bases; unmatched junction nucleotides: 8. The CDR3 has 16 amino acids. The CDR3 DNA is TGCGCCAGCAGCCAAGATTGGGAGGGAGCAGGCAATGAGCAGTTCTTC. The encoded protein is CASSQDWEGAGNEQFF.

The V and J genes are TRBV24-1 and TRBJ2-2; no clear D gene. CDR3 size: 12 residues. V lost 9 bases and J lost 1, with 5 bases in between. CDR1 is KGHDR, CDR2 SFDVKD, per germline. CDR3 in DNA: TGTGCCACCGCGCGGAACACCGGGGAGCTGTTTTTT. It translates to CATARNTGELFF.

As to this clone: Compared with germline, one end of the junction differs, possibly owing to a read error. The chain uses TRBV19 and TRBJ1-4; no definite D call. The CDR3 is 15 residues long. CDR1 and CDR2 (germline): LNHDA, SQIVND (reference sequence). The CDR3 sequence is CASSSRQRSNEKLFF. The CDR3 bases are TGTGCCAGCAGTAGTCGGCAGCGGAGTAATGAAAAACTGTTTTTT.

V and J are TRBV28 and TRBJ2-7; 8 nucleotides agree with TRBD1. The CDR3 sequence is 12 residues long. Germline trimming cut 8 bases from V and 2 bases from J; bases unmatched to any gene: 2. Germline-derived CDR1 and CDR2 are MDHEN and SYDVKM. This CDR3 reads CASGQGTYEQYF. The CDR3 DNA reads TGTGCCAGCGGACAGGGCACCTACGAGCAGTACTTC.

This clone was found once. The chain recombines TRBV9 with TRBJ1-1; possibly TRBD1 for D (6 bases). CDR1 and CDR2 (germline): SGDLS, YYNGEE. The germline V and J ends were trimmed by 2 bases and 4 bases, with 12 bases remaining between them. The CDR3 sequence is 14 residues long. The CDR3 DNA reads as TGTGCCAGCAGCGTGGCAGGGGAAGGCACTGAAGCTTTCTTT. Protein product: CASSVAGEGTEAFF.

The chain joins TRBV11-3 to TRBJ2-6; no definite D call. V was clipped by 1 base and J by 0 bases, with 10 bases between them. Germline CDR1 SGHNT, CDR2 YENEEA. The length of the CDR3 is 17 residues. The CDR3 region is CASSLVVGSSGANVLTF. Here the CDR3 DNA reads TGTGCCAGCAGCTTAGTCGTCGGCAGCTCTGGGGCCAACGTCCTGACTTTC.

This clone was picked up one time. The chain carries TRBV30 and TRBJ1-5; D unclear. Germline CDR1 reads GTSNPN; CDR2 reads SVGIG (reference sequence). Trimming shortened V by 0 bases and J by 5 bases, and 8 bases separated the two germline ends. CDR3 length: 13 residues. The CDR3 bases are TGTGCCTGGAGTGTCCTGGGAGATCAGCCCCAGCATTTT. This gives the protein CAWSVLGDQPQHF. Combining the CDR3 with reference TRBV30 and TRBJ1-5 gives the whole variable domain SQTIHQWPATLVQPVGSPLSLECTVEGTSNPNLYWYRQAAGRGLQLLFYSVGIGQISSEVPQNLSASRPQDRQFILSSKKLLLSDSGFYLCAWSVLGDQPQHFGDGTRLSIL.

The J gene is TRBJ1-1, the V gene TRBV18, with D unresolved. The V end lost 3 bases, the J end lost 4 bases, and 12 bases lay between the germline ends. The CDR3 runs 14 residues. Germline CDR1 and CDR2: KGHSH and LQKENI. CDR3 DNA sequence: TGTGCCAGCTCACCTGGGCCTCTGGGCACTGAAGCTTTCTTT. Translated: CASSPGPLGTEAFF.

This sequence joins TRBV7-6 and TRBJ2-5; the D is unclear. Trimming left V 5 bases short and J 1 base short, with 2 bases between. The CDR3 is 11 amino acids. Looked up from germline, CDR1 is SGHVS and CDR2 is FNYEAQ. The CDR3 protein is CASSPQETQYF. The CDR3 DNA follows: TGTGCCAGCAGCCCCCAAGAGACCCAGTACTTC.

This chain joins TRBV24-1 and TRBJ1-5; maybe TRBD1 (5 bases). The CDR3 contains 16 residues. Deletions cut 4 bases from V and 6 bases from J, with 18 bases between. The germline CDR1 and CDR2 sequences are KGHDR and SFDVKD. This CDR3 reads CATSDTTGTKFQPQHF. The CDR3 DNA sequence: TGTGCCACCAGTGACACAACCGGGACTAAGTTTCAGCCCCAGCATTTT.

The gene calls are TRBV11-2 and TRBJ1-6; maybe TRBD1 (6 bases). The CDR3 sequence is 15 residues long. V lost 1 base and J lost 10, with 14 bases in between. Germline values: CDR1 SGHAT, CDR2 FQNNGV. DNA for the CDR3: TGTGCCAGCAGCTTAGCGGGCAGGGGTAACTCACCCCTCCACTTT. It specifies CASSLAGRGNSPLHF.

V is TRBV6-6 and J is TRBJ2-3; the D gene is possibly TRBD2 (6 bases). CDR3 size: 15 residues. V dropped 1 base and J dropped 5 bases, with 13 bases sitting between them. From germline, CDR1 is MNHNY and CDR2 SVGAGI (reference sequence). The CDR3 is CASSYLGQGGDTQYF. The CDR3 coding sequence is TGTGCCAGCAGTTACTTGGGCCAGGGAGGAGATACGCAGTATTTT.

The J gene is TRBJ1-1, the V gene TRBV6-5; no firm D call. V lost 0 bases and J 6 bases, leaving 8 bases between the germline ends. Germline assignment: CDR1 MNHEY and CDR2 SVGAGI. The CDR3 totals 13 residues. DNA of the CDR3: TGTGCCAGCAGTTACTCGGCAGGCCCTGAAGCTTTCTTT. Translated, it gives CASSYSAGPEAFF.